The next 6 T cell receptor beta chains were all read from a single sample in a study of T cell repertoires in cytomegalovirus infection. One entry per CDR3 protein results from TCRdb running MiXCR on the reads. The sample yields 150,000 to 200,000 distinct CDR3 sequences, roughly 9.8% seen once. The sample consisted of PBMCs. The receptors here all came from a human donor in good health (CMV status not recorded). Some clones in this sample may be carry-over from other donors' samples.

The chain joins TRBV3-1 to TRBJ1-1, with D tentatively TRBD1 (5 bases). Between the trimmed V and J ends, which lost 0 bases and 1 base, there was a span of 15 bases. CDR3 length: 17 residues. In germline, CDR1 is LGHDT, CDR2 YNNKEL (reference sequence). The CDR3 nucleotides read TGTGCCAGCAGCCAAGAATCCTTCCGGCAGGGGAACACTGAAGCTTTCTTT. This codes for CASSQESFRQGNTEAFF.

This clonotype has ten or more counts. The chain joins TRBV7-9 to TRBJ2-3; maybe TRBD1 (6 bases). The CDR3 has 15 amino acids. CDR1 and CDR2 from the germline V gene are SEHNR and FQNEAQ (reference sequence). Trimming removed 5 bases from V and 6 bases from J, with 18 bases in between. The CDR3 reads CASSRGILGADTQYF. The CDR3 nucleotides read TGTGCCAGCAGCCGAGGCATCTTGGGGGCCGATACGCAGTATTTT.

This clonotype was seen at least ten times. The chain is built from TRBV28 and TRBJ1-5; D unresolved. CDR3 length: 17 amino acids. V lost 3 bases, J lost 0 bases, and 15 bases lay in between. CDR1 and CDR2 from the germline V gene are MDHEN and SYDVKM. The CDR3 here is CASSFRRQKNSNQPQHF. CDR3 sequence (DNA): TGTGCCAGCAGTTTTCGGCGGCAAAAAAATAGCAATCAGCCCCAGCATTTT.

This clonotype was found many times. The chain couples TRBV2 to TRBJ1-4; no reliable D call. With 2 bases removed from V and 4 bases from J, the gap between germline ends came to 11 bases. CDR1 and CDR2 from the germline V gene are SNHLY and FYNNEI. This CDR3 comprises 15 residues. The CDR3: CASSERREINEKLFF. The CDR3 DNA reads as TGTGCCAGCAGTGAACGACGGGAGATTAATGAAAAACTGTTTTTT.

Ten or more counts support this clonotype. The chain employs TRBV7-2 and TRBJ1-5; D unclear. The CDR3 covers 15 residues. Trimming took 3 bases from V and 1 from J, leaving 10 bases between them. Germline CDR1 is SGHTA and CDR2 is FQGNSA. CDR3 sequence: CASSFGGLSNQPQHF. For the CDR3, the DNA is TGTGCCAGCAGCTTTGGAGGACTGAGCAATCAGCCCCAGCATTTT.

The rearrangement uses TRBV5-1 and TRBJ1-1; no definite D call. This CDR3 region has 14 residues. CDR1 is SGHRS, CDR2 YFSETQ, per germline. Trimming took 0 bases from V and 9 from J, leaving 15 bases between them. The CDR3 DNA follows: TGCGCCAGCAGCTTGGAGGCAGCGACTATTAAAGCTTTCTTT. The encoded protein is CASSLEAATIKAFF.